The 18 T cell receptor beta chains below were found in one sample sequenced in a study of CD8 T cells in ankylosing spondylitis. From the 5' RACE reads, TCRdb called clonotypes with MiXCR, one entry per CDR3 protein. There are about 250,000 distinct CDR3 sequences in the sample; 8% to 11% occur only once, and approximately 2.5% lies in the top ten. Sample: blood, either unsorted or a sorted T cell fraction (not recorded which). These TCRs come from a male donor with ankylosing spondylitis or in good health (not recorded which).

This clonotype was counted many times. J is TRBJ2-2 and V is TRBV29-1; 7 nucleotides align to TRBD2. In germline, CDR1 is SQVTM, CDR2 ANQGSEA. The CDR3 is 16 residues long. J was trimmed by 7 bases and V by 2 bases; bases with no gene match: 13. CDR3 residues: CSVESNRGSQSGELFF. CDR3 DNA sequence: TGCAGCGTTGAATCGAATCGCGGGAGTCAGAGCGGGGAGCTGTTTTTT.

A word on this clonotype: Since a much larger clone is just one base distant, this may be a read error. The chain recombines TRBV30 with TRBJ1-5; TRBD1 is a possible D gene (5 bases). CDR1 is GTSNPN and CDR2 is SVGIG in the germline V gene (reference sequence). V was trimmed by 7 bases and J by 5 bases, leaving 15 bases between them. CDR3 length equals 13 residues. CDR3 nucleotides: TGTGCCTCTCCGTTAGAGGGGTATCAGCCCCAGCATTTT. It translates to CASPLEGYQPQHF.

This clonotype was picked up many times. The chain is built from TRBV24-1 and TRBJ2-4, with D perhaps TRBD1 or TRBD2 (5 bases each). The CDR3 is 15 residues long. In germline, CDR1 is KGHDR, CDR2 SFDVKD. V was clipped by 11 bases and J by 2 bases, with 18 bases between them. As DNA, the CDR3 is TGTGCCATCTCCTTCCAGGGAGAGCCCAAAAACATTCAGTACTTC. Translated: CAISFQGEPKNIQYF.

This clonotype was observed at least ten times. This rearrangement joins TRBV12-3 or TRBV12-4 to TRBJ1-5, with TRBD1 as a possible D gene (5 bases). The V and J ends lost 2 bases and 0 bases respectively, with 8 bases between them. CDR3 length: 15 residues. The DNA of the CDR3 is TGTGCCAGCAGTTTACGACAGAATAGCAATCAGCCCCAGCATTTT. Translated, it gives CASSLRQNSNQPQHF.

This clonotype has a count of ten or more. The V and J genes are TRBV7-2 and TRBJ2-7; weak D call: TRBD1 (5 bases). This CDR3 has 14 amino acids. The V end lost 1 base, the J end lost 5 bases, and 12 bases lay between the germline ends. CDR1 and CDR2 from the germline V gene are SGHTA and FQGNSA. The DNA of the CDR3 is TGTGCCAGCAGCTTAGTCAGGGTTGGCAACGAGCAGTACTTC. This gives the protein CASSLVRVGNEQYF.

The sample holds many counts of this clonotype. The V gene is TRBV20-1, the J gene TRBJ1-1; D is possibly TRBD1 (5 bases). CDR1 is DFQATT and CDR2 is SNEGSKA in the germline V gene (reference sequence). V dropped 6 bases and J dropped 7 bases, with 12 bases sitting between them. CDR3 size: 11 residues. The CDR3 sequence: CSAMGGGEAFF. CDR3 DNA: TGCAGTGCCATGGGGGGGGGTGAAGCTTTCTTT.

Concerning this clonotype itself: Possible read error: a much larger clone is one base away. The V and J genes are TRBV20-1 and TRBJ1-3; TRBD1 agrees at 8 bases. The V gene's germline CDR1 is DFQATT and CDR2 SNEGSKA (reference sequence). The CDR3 is made up of 16 amino acids. Losses at the gene ends were 7 bases for V and 0 bases for J; bases not matched to a gene: 11. The DNA for the CDR3 is TGCAGTGTTAGGGATACCGGGACAGGCTCTGGAAACACCATATATTTT. Residues: CSVRDTGTGSGNTIYF.

This clonotype came up many times. In nucleotides, the CDR3 is TGTGCCAGCAGCACAGGGGGGACCTACAATGAGCAGTTCTTC. Translated, it gives CASSTGGTYNEQFF. V gene TRBV27 combines with J gene TRBJ2-1, with 8 bases lining up with TRBD1. This CDR3 spans 14 amino acids. The germline V gene encodes CDR1 MNHEY and CDR2 SMNVEV (reference sequence). The J segment lost 2 bases and the V segment lost 6 bases, leaving 3 bases of the junction unmatched.

This clonotype showed up many times. This rearrangement joins TRBV5-1 to TRBJ1-2; no firm D call. The CDR3 has 14 residues. Looked up from germline, CDR1 is SGHRS and CDR2 is YFSETQ. With 0 bases removed from V and 0 bases from J, the gap between germline ends came to 6 bases. This CDR3 is CASSLDRTNYGYTF. CDR3 bases: TGCGCCAGCAGCTTGGACCGAACTAACTATGGCTACACCTTC.

This clonotype has at least ten counts. The genes are TRBV25-1 and TRBJ2-7; possibly TRBD2 for D (5 bases). Germline assignment: CDR1 MGHDK and CDR2 SYGVNS. This CDR3 has 15 amino acids. Trimming pared 4 bases from V and 2 bases from J, leaving 15 bases between. In nucleotides, the CDR3 is TGTGCCAGCAGTGGCGGGTGGGTAGAGCCCTACGAGCAGTACTTC. This gives the protein CASSGGWVEPYEQYF.

This clonotype was seen more than once but under ten times. The chain recombines TRBV12-3 or TRBV12-4 with TRBJ2-1, with D hard to call. The CDR3 has 13 residues. V was cut by 5 bases and J by 2 bases, with 7 bases left in between. The CDR3 DNA reads as TGTGCCAGCAGTCCCTTCACCTACAATGAGCAGTTCTTC. This encodes CASSPFTYNEQFF.

This clonotype was counted at least ten times. V and J are TRBV12-3 or TRBV12-4 and TRBJ1-3; D is unclear. The CDR3 contains 15 residues. V lost 6 bases, J lost 5 bases, and 17 bases lay in between. The chain's CDR3 is CASSLDSPTRNTIYF. In DNA, the CDR3 is TGTGCCAGCAGCTTGGATTCCCCGACCCGAAACACCATATATTTT.

This clonotype has just a few counts. This sequence joins TRBV7-2 and TRBJ1-5; TRBD1 aligns across 7 bases. The trim removed 5 bases at V and 7 bases at J, leaving 14 bases unmatched. CDR3 length: 16 amino acids. Germline values: CDR1 SGHTA, CDR2 FQGNSA. CDR3 DNA sequence: TGTGCCAGCAGCCCAACCGGGACAGTTAAAGACCAGCCCCAGCATTTT. Amino acid sequence: CASSPTGTVKDQPQHF. Looking up the rest from reference TRBV7-2 and TRBJ1-5 gives the full variable domain: GAGVSQSPSNKVTEKGKDVELRCDPISGHTALYWYRQSLGQGLEFLIYFQGNSAPDKSGLPSDRFSAERTGGSVSTLTIQRTQQEDSAVYLCASSPTGTVKDQPQHFGDGTRLSIL.

This clonotype showed up many times. CDR3 sequence reads: CASSLGPGSYEQYF. CDR3 DNA sequence: TGCGCCAGCAGCTTGGGCCCGGGCTCCTACGAGCAGTACTTC. V and J are TRBV5-1 and TRBJ2-7; D gene uncertain. Germline values: CDR1 SGHRS, CDR2 YFSETQ. Trimming shortened V by 0 bases and J by 0 bases, and 7 bases separated the two germline ends. The CDR3 consists of 14 residues.

With regard to this clonotype: With a much larger clone just one base away, this may be a read error. The genes are TRBV20-1 and TRBJ2-1, with D maybe TRBD1 (6 bases). The CDR3 extends over 15 amino acids. Germline V gene lookup returns CDR1 DFQATT and CDR2 SNEGSKA (reference sequence). The CDR3 here is CSARKLGGASNGQFF. The DNA for the CDR3 is TGCAGTGCTCGAAAACTAGGGGGTGCTAGCAATGGGCAGTTCTTC.

This clonotype was observed at least ten times. This chain links TRBV7-9 with TRBJ2-2; D not certain. The CDR3 length is 14 residues. V lost 5 bases, J lost 4 bases, and 11 bases lay in between. The germline V gene encodes CDR1 SEHNR and CDR2 FQNEAQ (reference sequence). The CDR3 sequence is CASSPLSSTGELFF. The CDR3 DNA follows: TGTGCCAGCAGCCCCCTCTCGAGCACCGGGGAGCTGTTTTTT.

This clonotype was picked up a small number of times. CDR3 protein: CAISVSFNYGYTF. The DNA of the CDR3 is TGTGCCATCAGTGTCTCATTTAACTATGGCTACACCTTC. This chain connects TRBV10-3 to TRBJ1-2; D uncertain. The V gene lost 4 bases and the J gene lost 1 base, with 7 bases spanning the gap. The CDR3 spans 13 residues. CDR1 is ENHRY, CDR2 SYGVKD, per germline.

There are many counts of this clonotype. The chain couples TRBV20-1 to TRBJ2-1; D possibly corresponds to TRBD2 (6 bases). CDR1 and CDR2 from the germline V gene are DFQATT and SNEGSKA (reference sequence). CDR3 size: 12 residues. V lost 6 bases, J lost 6 bases, and 12 bases lay in between. This CDR3 is CSAARDFNEQFF. The CDR3 bases are TGCAGTGCCGCACGGGACTTCAATGAGCAGTTCTTC.